These 27 T cell receptor beta chains share one sample of origin, sequenced in a study of blood T cell repertoires in COVID-19 (dated by TCRdb to 2018 to 2020). The library was generated by the immunoSEQ multiplex PCR assay. TCRdb holds this immuneACCESS table with in-frame rearrangements only. Some clones are missing; in checked studies, unresolved V genes explain under half, and the rest has no known cause. The sample contains some 200,000 clones, around four fifths of them found a single time. The ten largest clones take up approximately 5% of the sample. The sample was PBMCs or T cells enriched from blood (not recorded which). The receptors were sampled from a woman aged 50 to 60 who had been exposed to COVID-19.

This clone was observed a handful of times. The genes are TRBV19 and TRBJ1-1; D not certain. This CDR3 is 12 amino acids long. CDR1 and CDR2 (germline): LNHDA, SQIVND (reference sequence). Trimming stripped 8 bases from V and 7 bases from J, with 14 bases between. The CDR3 here is CASSLDSGEAFF. CDR3 in DNA: TGTGCCAGTTCTCTTGATTCGGGTGAAGCTTTCTTT. Full variable domain (outside the CDR3, taken from reference TRBV19 and TRBJ1-1): DGGITQSPKYLFRKEGQNVTLSCEQNLNHDAMYWYRQDPGQGLRLIYYSQIVNDFQKGDIAEGYSVSREKKESFPLTVTSAQKNPTAFYLCASSLDSGEAFFGQGTRLTVV.

The chain combines TRBV9 with TRBJ2-2; perhaps TRBD1 as D (6 bases). Germline V gene sequence: CDR1 SGDLS, CDR2 YYNGEE. Trimming took off 3 bases at V and 2 bases at J, with 17 bases between the two ends. The CDR3 contains 17 residues. For the CDR3, the DNA is TGTGCCAGCAGCGGGGGGCGAGTGAGACTCAACACCGGGGAGCTGTTTTTT. It is translated as CASSGGRVRLNTGELFF.

The chain has TRBV7-9 and TRBJ1-2, with 8 nucleotides matching TRBD1. J lost 6 bases, V lost 3 bases, and 6 bases had no gene match. The CDR3 is 14 amino acids. Germline-derived CDR1 and CDR2 are SEHNR and FQNEAQ (reference sequence). In DNA form, the CDR3 reads TGTGCCAGCAGCTTTCCCCGCAGGGGGCATGGCTACACCTTC. This translates into CASSFPRRGHGYTF.

As to this clone: Other DNA sequences in this specimen translate into the identical CDR3. The chain carries TRBV24-1 and TRBJ1-1; TRBD1 is a possible D gene (6 bases). V was clipped by 4 bases and J by 4 bases, with 9 bases between them. Germline lookup yields CDR1 KGHDR and CDR2 SFDVKD. The CDR3 contains 13 residues. The CDR3 loop reads CATSEGGGTEAFF. The DNA for the CDR3 is TGTGCCACCAGTGAAGGGGGGGGCACTGAAGCTTTCTTT.

The chain uses TRBV28 and TRBJ2-3; possibly TRBD2 for D (6 bases). Per the germline V gene, CDR1 is MDHEN and CDR2 is SYDVKM. V gave up 8 bases and J gave up 6 bases, with 12 bases separating them. The CDR3 is 12 amino acids. The CDR3: CASGSGVDTQYF. Here the CDR3 DNA reads TGTGCCAGCGGTTCGGGGGTGGATACGCAGTATTTT.

V usage is TRBV19 and J usage is TRBJ1-2, with 9 bases identical to TRBD1. The CDR3 is made up of 17 amino acids. The trim removed 3 bases at V and 0 bases at J, leaving 8 bases unmatched. CDR1 LNHDA and CDR2 SQIVND come from the germline V gene (reference sequence). The CDR3 nucleotides read TGTGCCAGTAGTATGTCCCGGGACAGGGCAGCTAACTATGGCTACACCTTC. Translated, it gives CASSMSRDRAANYGYTF.

Points on this clone: At the DNA level, this CDR3 is encoded by other sequences in the same sample as well. V gene TRBV12-3 or TRBV12-4 combines with J gene TRBJ1-2, with 8 bases matching TRBD1. The V segment lost 6 bases and the J segment 5 bases; nucleotides outside the gene matches: 5. This CDR3 contains 13 residues. The CDR3 DNA follows: TGTGCCAGCAGCCCGGACAGGGCTTATGGCTACACCTTC. This sequence encodes CASSPDRAYGYTF.

Details on this clone: In the same sample, other DNA sequences code for this CDR3. V usage is TRBV9 and J usage is TRBJ2-3; 12 bases agree with TRBD2. Germline CDR1 and CDR2: SGDLS and YYNGEE. This CDR3 has 16 residues. V shed 0 bases, J shed 1 base, and the junction held 0 bases outside the gene matches. CDR3 sequence (DNA): TGTGCCAGCAGCGTAGGACTAGCGGGGGGCACAGATACGCAGTATTTT. As protein: CASSVGLAGGTDTQYF.

J is TRBJ2-1 and V is TRBV5-1; the D gene is possibly TRBD2 (5 bases). Germline CDR1 reads SGHRS; CDR2 reads YFSETQ. This CDR3 has 14 amino acids. V was trimmed by 0 bases and J by 7 bases, leaving 11 bases between them. The CDR3 sequence is CASSLARVGNEQFF. DNA of the CDR3: TGCGCCAGCAGCTTGGCGCGGGTAGGGAATGAGCAGTTCTTC.

This rearrangement joins TRBV7-2 to TRBJ1-1, with D maybe TRBD1 (5 bases). Per the germline V gene, CDR1 is SGHTA and CDR2 is FQGNSA. V lost 1 base and J lost 4, with 16 bases in between. The CDR3 contains 16 residues. The CDR3 protein is CASSLVAGGQGTEAFF. The CDR3 nucleotides read TGTGCCAGCAGCTTAGTTGCCGGGGGTCAGGGCACTGAAGCTTTCTTT. Full variable domain (outside the CDR3, taken from reference TRBV7-2 and TRBJ1-1): GAGVSQSPSNKVTEKGKDVELRCDPISGHTALYWYRQSLGQGLEFLIYFQGNSAPDKSGLPSDRFSAERTGGSVSTLTIQRTQQEDSAVYLCASSLVAGGQGTEAFFGQGTRLTVV.

The chain combines TRBV5-5 with TRBJ2-7; 8 bases line up with TRBD2. Per germline, CDR1 SGHKS and CDR2 YYEKEE (reference sequence). V dropped 0 bases and J dropped 4; count of bases not matched to a gene: 6. The CDR3 extends over 15 amino acids. The CDR3 DNA follows: TGTGCCAGCAGCTTGGTGGGCGGGGGGAGATACGAGCAGTACTTC. Residues: CASSLVGGGRYEQYF.

J is TRBJ1-2 and V is TRBV29-1; D may be TRBD1 (6 bases). V was cut by 4 bases and J by 4 bases, with 13 bases left in between. The CDR3 extends over 13 amino acids. Germline values: CDR1 SQVTM, CDR2 ANQGSEA. Here the CDR3 reads CSVARDTGYGYTF. The CDR3 region has the DNA TGCAGCGTTGCCCGGGACACAGGCTATGGCTACACCTTC.

This chain joins TRBV30 and TRBJ1-1; a possible D gene is TRBD1 (5 bases). Trimming removed 4 bases at V and 0 bases at J, with 15 bases between. The CDR3 is made up of 15 amino acids. Per germline, CDR1 GTSNPN and CDR2 SVGIG (reference sequence). In DNA form, the CDR3 reads TGTGCCTGGACCCCGACAGCAAGGATGAACACTGAAGCTTTCTTT. Its protein product is CAWTPTARMNTEAFF.

The chain combines TRBV5-6 with TRBJ1-6, with TRBD1 matching 9 bases. Germline V gives CDR1 SGHDT, CDR2 YYEEEE. With 4 bases clipped from V and 0 bases from J, the junction kept 8 bases outside the gene matches. CDR3 length: 18 amino acids. CDR3 DNA: TGTGCCAGCAGCCGGACCGGGACAGGGAGCTCCTATAATTCACCCCTCCACTTT. Translation gives CASSRTGTGSSYNSPLHF.

This clone came up once. The CDR3 reads CASSRQFSYGYTF. DNA for the CDR3: TGTGCCAGCAGCCGACAGTTTAGCTATGGCTACACCTTC. The chain combines TRBV3-1 (or the pseudogene TRBV3-2) with TRBJ1-2, with TRBD1 as a possible D gene (5 bases). Germline loops: CDR1 LGHDT, CDR2 YNNKEL (reference sequence). The CDR3 consists of 13 residues. V dropped 4 bases and J dropped 4 bases, with 10 bases sitting between them.

The chain carries TRBV20-1 and TRBJ1-4; no clear D. Per germline, CDR1 DFQATT and CDR2 SNEGSKA (reference sequence). V lost 5 bases and J 13 bases, leaving 14 bases between the germline ends. This CDR3 contains 11 residues. The DNA for the CDR3 is TGCAGTGCTTTTCGGTCGGGAGGACTGTTTTTT. Its protein is CSAFRSGGLFF.

This chain joins TRBV29-1 and TRBJ1-1, with TRBD1 identical over 8 bases. The CDR3 extends over 12 amino acids. Germline V lookup: CDR1 SQVTM, CDR2 ANQGSEA. After removal of 8 bases from V and 6 bases from J, the junction contained 8 bases not matched to a gene. This CDR3 is CSFSQGASEAFF. For the CDR3, the DNA is TGCAGCTTCTCCCAGGGGGCCTCTGAAGCTTTCTTT.

The CDR3 nucleotides are TGTGCCAGCAGAGGCGGACAGGGCGGCAATTCACCCCTCCACTTT. It encodes CASRGGQGGNSPLHF. V and J are TRBV25-1 and TRBJ1-6, with 8 bases aligning to TRBD1. J lost 7 bases, V lost 6 bases, and 8 bases had no gene match. The CDR3 has 15 residues. CDR1 and CDR2 (germline): MGHDK, SYGVNS.

This clone appeared once. The J gene is TRBJ2-1, the V gene TRBV13; the D is unclear. With 4 bases removed from V and 5 bases from J, the gap between germline ends came to 18 bases. Germline CDR1 reads PRHDT; CDR2 reads FYEKMQ (reference sequence). This CDR3 contains 16 residues. The CDR3 here is CASSSPLSQRDNEQFF. Written as DNA, the CDR3 is TGTGCCAGCAGCTCCCCGTTGAGCCAACGGGACAATGAGCAGTTCTTC.

This clone was picked up a small number of times. This chain links TRBV7-2 with TRBJ1-1; perhaps TRBD1 as D (5 bases). Germline V gene data show CDR1 as SGHTA and CDR2 as FQGNSA. The germline V and J ends were trimmed by 0 bases and 4 bases, with 15 bases remaining between them. The CDR3 is 16 residues long. DNA for the CDR3: TGTGCCAGCAGCTTAGCTATAACAGGCGGGGGCACTGAAGCTTTCTTT. Translated: CASSLAITGGGTEAFF.

This chain connects TRBV27 to TRBJ2-5; 8 nucleotides match TRBD2. Germline CDR1 and CDR2: MNHEY and SMNVEV (reference sequence). CDR3 length: 16 residues. Trimming cost V 0 bases and J 5 bases; bases outside gene matches: 8. The CDR3 region is CASSLSERGGRETQYF. As DNA, the CDR3 is TGTGCCAGCAGTTTATCCGAACGGGGGGGCAGGGAGACCCAGTACTTC.

The chain joins TRBV5-4 to TRBJ1-1; no clear D. Trimming pared 4 bases from V and 5 bases from J, leaving 12 bases between. CDR3 length equals 13 residues. The V gene's germline CDR1 is SGHNT and CDR2 YYREEE (reference sequence). The CDR3 nucleotides are TGTGCCAGCAGCCCCACAGAGCGGACTGAAGCTTTCTTT. Translating it yields CASSPTERTEAFF.

The CDR3 coding sequence is TGTGCCAGCAGTCCAGGGCATACCACTGAAGCTTTCTTT. Its translation is CASSPGHTTEAFF. This chain connects TRBV6-5 to TRBJ1-1, with a tentative D call TRBD1 (5 bases). Germline V lookup: CDR1 MNHEY, CDR2 SVGAGI. The V and J ends lost 5 bases and 4 bases respectively, with 11 bases between them. This CDR3 is 13 amino acids long.

A remark on this clone: In the same sample, other DNA sequences code for this CDR3. This chain links TRBV27 with TRBJ1-1; D gene ambiguous. Deletions cut 3 bases from V and 1 base from J, with 6 bases between. Per the germline V gene, CDR1 is MNHEY and CDR2 is SMNVEV (reference sequence). The CDR3 runs to 13 residues. CDR3 coding DNA: TGTGCCAGCAGTTTCCGCGGGAACACTGAAGCTTTCTTT. Encoded protein: CASSFRGNTEAFF.

V gene TRBV14 combines with J gene TRBJ1-4; the D is unclear. The germline gives CDR1 SGHDN, CDR2 FVKESK. CDR3 length equals 16 residues. Trimming removed 0 bases at V and 0 bases at J, with 8 bases between. This chain's CDR3 is CASSQDLPATNEKLFF. CDR3 bases: TGTGCCAGCAGCCAAGATCTCCCGGCAACTAATGAAAAACTGTTTTTT.

The genes are TRBV6-5 and TRBJ1-2; the match to TRBD1 covers 11 bases. CDR1 and CDR2 from the germline V gene are MNHEY and SVGAGI. V was pared by 8 bases and J by 8 bases, with 7 bases of the junction left unmatched. The CDR3 is made up of 13 amino acids. The CDR3 sequence: CASGSRTGGGYTF. The CDR3 DNA follows: TGTGCCAGCGGGTCTCGGACAGGGGGCGGCTACACCTTC.

The V gene is TRBV5-1, the J gene TRBJ1-5, with 9 bases identical to TRBD1. V lost 4 bases to trimming and J lost 0 bases; unmatched junction nucleotides: 8. This CDR3 has 17 amino acids. In germline, CDR1 is SGHRS, CDR2 YFSETQ. CDR3 amino acids: CASSHRDRVYSNQPQHF. The CDR3 bases are TGCGCCAGCAGCCACCGGGACAGGGTTTATAGCAATCAGCCCCAGCATTTT. Together with reference TRBV5-1 and TRBJ1-5, the CDR3 gives the full variable domain: KAGVTQTPRYLIKTRGQQVTLSCSPISGHRSVSWYQQTPGQGLQFLFEYFSETQRNKGNFPGRFSGRQFSNSRSEMNVSTLELGDSALYLCASSHRDRVYSNQPQHFGDGTRLSIL.